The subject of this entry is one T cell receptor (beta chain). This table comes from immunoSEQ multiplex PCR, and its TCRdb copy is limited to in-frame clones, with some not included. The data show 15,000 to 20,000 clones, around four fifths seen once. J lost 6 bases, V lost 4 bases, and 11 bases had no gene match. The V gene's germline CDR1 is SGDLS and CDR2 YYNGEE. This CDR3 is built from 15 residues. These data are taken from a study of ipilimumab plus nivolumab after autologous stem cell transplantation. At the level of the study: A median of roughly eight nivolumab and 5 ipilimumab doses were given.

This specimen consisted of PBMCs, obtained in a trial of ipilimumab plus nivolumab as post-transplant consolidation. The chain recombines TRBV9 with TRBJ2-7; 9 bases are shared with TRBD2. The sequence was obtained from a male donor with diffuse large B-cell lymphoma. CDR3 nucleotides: TGTGCCAGCAGCCCCCGGGCTAGCGGGAATGCCGAGCAGTACTTC. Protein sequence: CASSPRASGNAEQYF.